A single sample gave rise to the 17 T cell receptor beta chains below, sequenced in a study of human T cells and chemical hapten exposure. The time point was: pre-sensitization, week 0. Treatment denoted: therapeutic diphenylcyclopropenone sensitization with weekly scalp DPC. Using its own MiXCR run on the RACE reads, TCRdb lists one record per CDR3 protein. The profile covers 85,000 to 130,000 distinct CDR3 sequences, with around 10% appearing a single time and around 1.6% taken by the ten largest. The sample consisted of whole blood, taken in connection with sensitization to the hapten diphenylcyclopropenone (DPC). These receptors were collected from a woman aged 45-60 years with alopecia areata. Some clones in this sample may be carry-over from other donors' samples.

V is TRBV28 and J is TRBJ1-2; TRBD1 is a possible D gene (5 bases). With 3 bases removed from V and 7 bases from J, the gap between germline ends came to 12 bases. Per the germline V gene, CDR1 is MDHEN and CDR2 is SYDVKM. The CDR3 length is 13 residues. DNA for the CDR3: TGTGCCAGCAGTTTGGGGCAGGGTCCTGGCTACACCTTC. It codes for CASSLGQGPGYTF.

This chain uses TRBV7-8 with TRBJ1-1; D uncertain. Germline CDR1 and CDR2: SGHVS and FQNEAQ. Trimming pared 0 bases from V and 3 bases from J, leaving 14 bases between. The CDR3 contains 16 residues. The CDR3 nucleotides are TGTGCCAGCAGCTTAGCTCTCAGGAGGGTGGACACTGAAGCTTTCTTT. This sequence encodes CASSLALRRVDTEAFF.

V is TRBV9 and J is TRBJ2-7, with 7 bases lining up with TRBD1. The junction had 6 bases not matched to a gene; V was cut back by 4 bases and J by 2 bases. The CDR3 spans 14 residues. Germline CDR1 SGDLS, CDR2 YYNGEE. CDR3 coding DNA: TGTGCCAGCAGCAACCGGGACAGCCCCTACGAGCAGTACTTC. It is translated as CASSNRDSPYEQYF.

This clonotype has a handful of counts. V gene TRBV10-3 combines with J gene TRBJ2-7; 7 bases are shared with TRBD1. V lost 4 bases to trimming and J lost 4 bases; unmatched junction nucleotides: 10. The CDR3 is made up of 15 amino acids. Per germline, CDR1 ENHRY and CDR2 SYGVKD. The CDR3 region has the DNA TGTGCCATCAGTGGCCCCGGGACAGAGGTTTACGAGCAGTACTTC. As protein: CAISGPGTEVYEQYF.

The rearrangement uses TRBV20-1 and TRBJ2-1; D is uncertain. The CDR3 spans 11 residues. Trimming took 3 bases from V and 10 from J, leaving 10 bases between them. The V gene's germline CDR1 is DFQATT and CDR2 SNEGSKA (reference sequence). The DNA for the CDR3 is TGCAGTGCTAGTCCGAGAAGCGAGCAGTTCTTC. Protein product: CSASPRSEQFF.

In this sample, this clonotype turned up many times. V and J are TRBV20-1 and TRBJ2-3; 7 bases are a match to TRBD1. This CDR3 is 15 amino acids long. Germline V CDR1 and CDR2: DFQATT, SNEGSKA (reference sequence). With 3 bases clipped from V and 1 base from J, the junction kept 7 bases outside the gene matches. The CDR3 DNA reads TGCAGTGCTAGTCCACAGGGGCGAGGCACAGATACGCAGTATTTT. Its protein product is CSASPQGRGTDTQYF.

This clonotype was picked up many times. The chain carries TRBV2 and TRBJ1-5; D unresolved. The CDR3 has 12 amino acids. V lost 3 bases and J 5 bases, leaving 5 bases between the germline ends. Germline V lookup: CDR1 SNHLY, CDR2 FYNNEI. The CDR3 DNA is TGTGCCAGCAGTGACCAGGATCAGCCCCAGCATTTT. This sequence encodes CASSDQDQPQHF. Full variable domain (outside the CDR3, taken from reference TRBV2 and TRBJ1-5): EPEVTQTPSHQVTQMGQEVILRCVPISNHLYFYWYRQILGQKVEFLVSFYNNEISEKSEIFDDQFSVERPDGSNFTLKIRSTKLEDSAMYFCASSDQDQPQHFGDGTRLSIL.

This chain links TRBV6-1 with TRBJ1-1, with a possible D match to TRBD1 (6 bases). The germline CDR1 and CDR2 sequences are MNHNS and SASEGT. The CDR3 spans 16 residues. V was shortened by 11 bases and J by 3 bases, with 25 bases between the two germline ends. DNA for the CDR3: TGTGCCGTCGCCGTCCCCCGACAGGAACGGGACACTGAAGCTTTCTTT. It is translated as CAVAVPRQERDTEAFF.

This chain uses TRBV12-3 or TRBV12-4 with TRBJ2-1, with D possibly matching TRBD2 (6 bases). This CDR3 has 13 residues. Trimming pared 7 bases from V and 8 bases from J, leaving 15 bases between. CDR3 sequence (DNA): TGTGCCAGCACTCTCGCCTGGGGGGATGAGCAGTTCTTC. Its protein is CASTLAWGDEQFF.

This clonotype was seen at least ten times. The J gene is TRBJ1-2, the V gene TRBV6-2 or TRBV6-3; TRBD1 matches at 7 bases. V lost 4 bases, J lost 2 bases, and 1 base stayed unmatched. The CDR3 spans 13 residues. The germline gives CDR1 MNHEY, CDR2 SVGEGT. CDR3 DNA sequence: TGTGCCAGCAGTTCGACAGGGAACTATGGCTACACCTTC. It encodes CASSSTGNYGYTF.

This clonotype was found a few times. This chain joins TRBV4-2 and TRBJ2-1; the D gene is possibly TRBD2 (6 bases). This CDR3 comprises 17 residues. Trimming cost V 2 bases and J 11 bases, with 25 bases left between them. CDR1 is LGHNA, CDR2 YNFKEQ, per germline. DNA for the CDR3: TGTGCCAGCAGCCAATCGGAGGGGACTTCATTACCCGGGAAGCAGTTCTTC. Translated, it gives CASSQSEGTSLPGKQFF.

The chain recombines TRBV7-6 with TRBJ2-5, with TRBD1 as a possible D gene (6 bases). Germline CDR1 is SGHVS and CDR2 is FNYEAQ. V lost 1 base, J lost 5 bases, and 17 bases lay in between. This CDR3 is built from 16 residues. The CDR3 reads CASSLGSAGAGETQYF. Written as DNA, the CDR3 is TGTGCCAGCAGCTTAGGATCTGCAGGGGCGGGCGAGACCCAGTACTTC.

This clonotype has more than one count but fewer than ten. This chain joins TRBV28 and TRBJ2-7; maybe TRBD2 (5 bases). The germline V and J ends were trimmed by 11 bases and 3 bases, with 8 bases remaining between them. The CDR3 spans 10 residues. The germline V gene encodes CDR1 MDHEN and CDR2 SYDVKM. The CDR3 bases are TGTGCCGCGGGCGACTACGAGCAGTACTTC. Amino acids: CAAGDYEQYF.

CDR3 in DNA: TGTGCCAGCAGCAGGGAGACAGGGTCGGAGTTTGGAGAGACCCAGTACTTC. Translating gives CASSRETGSEFGETQYF. The chain uses TRBV6-2 or TRBV6-3 and TRBJ2-5; 7 nucleotides agree with TRBD1. This CDR3 has 17 amino acids. The germline V gene has CDR1 MNHEY and CDR2 SVGEGT. V trimming: 6 bases; J trimming: 4 bases; junction bases outside the gene matches: 17.

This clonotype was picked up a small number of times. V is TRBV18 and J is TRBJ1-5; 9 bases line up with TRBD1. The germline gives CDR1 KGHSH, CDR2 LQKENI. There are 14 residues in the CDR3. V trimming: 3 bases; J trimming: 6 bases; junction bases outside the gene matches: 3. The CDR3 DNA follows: TGTGCCAGCTCACCGGGACAGGGAAGTCAGCCCCAGCATTTT. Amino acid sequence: CASSPGQGSQPQHF.

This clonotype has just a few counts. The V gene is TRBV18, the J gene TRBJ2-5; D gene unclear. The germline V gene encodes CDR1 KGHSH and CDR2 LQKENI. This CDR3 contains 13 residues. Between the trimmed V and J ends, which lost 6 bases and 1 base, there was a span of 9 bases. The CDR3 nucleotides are TGTGCCAGCTCGTCGACACTCCAAGAGACCCAGTACTTC. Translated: CASSSTLQETQYF.

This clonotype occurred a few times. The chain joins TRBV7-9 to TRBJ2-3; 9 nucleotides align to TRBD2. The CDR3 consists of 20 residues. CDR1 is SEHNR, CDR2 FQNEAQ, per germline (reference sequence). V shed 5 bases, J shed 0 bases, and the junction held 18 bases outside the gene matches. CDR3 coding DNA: TGTGCCAGCAGCCACCTGACCTTCTTAGCGGGAGCCCAAAGCACAGATACGCAGTATTTT. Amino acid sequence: CASSHLTFLAGAQSTDTQYF.